The table lists the clone carrying this T cell receptor beta chain with a count of one. No antigen is known for it. With 4 bases removed from V and 5 bases from J, the gap between germline ends came to 11 bases. Germline V gives CDR1 SQVTM, CDR2 ANQGSEA. This CDR3 comprises 13 residues. This specimen belongs to a study of CD8+CD57+ T cells in acquired aplastic anemia. Study as a whole: Mean yield of DNA from sorted CD4+ and CD8+ cells was about 3.2 ug. Healthy CD8+ samples averaged approximately 11 million reads. Study conclusions and caveats: A set of 25 to 35 CD8+ CDR3 sequences was shared between patients and controls, and these sequences appeared highly expressed in patients. For CD8+ Simpson's diversity, patients and controls showed no significant difference.

Genomic DNA acted as the template from which TCR beta VDJ combination and CDR3 sequence profiling were carried out. TCRdb itself ran the reads through MiXCR, one entry per CDR3 protein. The sample yields 150,000 to 200,000 distinct CDR3 sequences, 55% to 80% seen once. The sequence was collected from a human donor in good health. V is TRBV29-1 and J is TRBJ2-2; tentatively, D is TRBD1 (5 bases). Sample: sorted CD4+, CD8+, or CD8+CD57+ T cells (not recorded which) from PBMCs. Here the CDR3 DNA reads TGCAGCGTTGTGGGGCAGGGAACCGGGGAGCTGTTTTTT. Its protein product is CSVVGQGTGELFF.